This T cell receptor (beta chain) originates from a study of cytomegalovirus exposure and HLA in healthy donors. Points on this clone: Its specificity is not known.

Broader study findings: Overall, approximately 150 TCR beta chains were annotated as cytomegalovirus-associated. According to an earlier analysis, most TCR beta V segments yielded productive rearrangements about 87% or about 30% of the time. TCR beta sequences reportedly predicted most subjects' HLA-A and HLA-B alleles accurately.

The germline V gene encodes CDR1 SGHAT and CDR2 FQNNGV. This CDR3 region has 12 residues. The germline V and J ends were trimmed by 5 bases and 14 bases, with 16 bases remaining between them. 13 Jbeta primers and 60 Vbeta primers were used for the PCR. Sequencing used immunoSEQ multiplex PCR; TCRdb keeps in-frame clones, though not all of them. This table has 150,000 to 200,000 clones, approximately 71% appearing once. The sequence derives from a woman aged 40 to 49 in good health and CMV-seropositive. The sequenced sample was PBMCs. The V gene is TRBV11-2, the J gene TRBJ2-1; the D gene is possibly TRBD2 (5 bases). Written as DNA, the CDR3 is TGTGCCAGCAGCGCACTACAGCGGATGGAGTTCTTC. Its translation: CASSALQRMEFF.